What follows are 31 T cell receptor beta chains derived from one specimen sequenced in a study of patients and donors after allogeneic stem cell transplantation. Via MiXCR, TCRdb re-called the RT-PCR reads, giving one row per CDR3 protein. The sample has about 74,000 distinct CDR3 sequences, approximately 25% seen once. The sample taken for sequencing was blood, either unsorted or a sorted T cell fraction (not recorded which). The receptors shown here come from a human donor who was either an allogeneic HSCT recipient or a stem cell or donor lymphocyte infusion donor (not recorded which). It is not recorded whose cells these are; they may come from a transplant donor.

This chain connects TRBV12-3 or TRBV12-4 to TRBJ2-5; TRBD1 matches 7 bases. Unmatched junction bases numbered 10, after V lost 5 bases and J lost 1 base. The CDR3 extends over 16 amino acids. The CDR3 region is CASSKGQIGPQETQYF. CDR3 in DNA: TGTGCCAGCAGTAAGGGACAGATCGGGCCCCAAGAGACCCAGTACTTC.

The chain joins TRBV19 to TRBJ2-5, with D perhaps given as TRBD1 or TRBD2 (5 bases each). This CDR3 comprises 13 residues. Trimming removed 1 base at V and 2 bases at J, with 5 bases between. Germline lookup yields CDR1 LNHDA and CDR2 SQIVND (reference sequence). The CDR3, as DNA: TGTGCCAGTAGTATAGGGGGGCAAGAGACCCAGTACTTC. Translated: CASSIGGQETQYF.

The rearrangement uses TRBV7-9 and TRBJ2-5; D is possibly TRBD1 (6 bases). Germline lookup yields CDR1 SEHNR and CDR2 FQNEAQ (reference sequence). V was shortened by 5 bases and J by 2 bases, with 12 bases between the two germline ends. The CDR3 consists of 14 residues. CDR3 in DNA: TGTGCCAGCAGCGTATACAGGGAACAAGAGACCCAGTACTTC. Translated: CASSVYREQETQYF.

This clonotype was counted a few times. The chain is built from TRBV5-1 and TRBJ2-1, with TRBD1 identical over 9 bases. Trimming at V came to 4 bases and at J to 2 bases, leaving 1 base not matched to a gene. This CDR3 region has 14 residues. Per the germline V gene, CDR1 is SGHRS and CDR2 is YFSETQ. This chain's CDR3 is CASSRDRAYNEQFF. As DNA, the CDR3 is TGCGCCAGCAGCAGGGACAGGGCCTACAATGAGCAGTTCTTC.

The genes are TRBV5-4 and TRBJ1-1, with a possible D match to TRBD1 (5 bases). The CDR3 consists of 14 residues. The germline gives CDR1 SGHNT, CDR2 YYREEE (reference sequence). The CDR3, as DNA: TGTGCTTTCACGGCAGGGCGGGAGGGCACTGAAGCTTTCTTT. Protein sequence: CAFTAGREGTEAFF.

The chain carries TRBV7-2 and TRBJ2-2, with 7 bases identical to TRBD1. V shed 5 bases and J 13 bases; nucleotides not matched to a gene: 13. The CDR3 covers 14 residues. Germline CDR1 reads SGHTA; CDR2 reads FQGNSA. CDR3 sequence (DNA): TGTGCCAGCAGCCAAGGGGGCACCCAACTTTCGCTGTTTTTT. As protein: CASSQGGTQLSLFF.

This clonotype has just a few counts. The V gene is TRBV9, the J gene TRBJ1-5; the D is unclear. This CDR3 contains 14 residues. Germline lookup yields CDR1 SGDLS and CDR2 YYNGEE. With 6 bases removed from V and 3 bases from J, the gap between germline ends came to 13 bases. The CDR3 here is CASNDGVLNQPQHF. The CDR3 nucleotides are TGTGCCAGCAACGACGGGGTCCTCAATCAGCCCCAGCATTTT.

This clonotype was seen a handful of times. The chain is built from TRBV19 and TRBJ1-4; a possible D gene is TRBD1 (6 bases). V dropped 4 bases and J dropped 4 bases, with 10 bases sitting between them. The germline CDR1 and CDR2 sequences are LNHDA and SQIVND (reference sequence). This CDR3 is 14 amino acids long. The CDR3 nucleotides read TGTGCCAGTAGTAGTGTGGACAGTAATGAAAAACTGTTTTTT. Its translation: CASSSVDSNEKLFF.

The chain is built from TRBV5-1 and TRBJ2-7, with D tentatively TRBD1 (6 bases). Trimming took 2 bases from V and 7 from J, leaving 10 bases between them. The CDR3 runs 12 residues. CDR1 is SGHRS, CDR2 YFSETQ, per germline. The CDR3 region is CASSFNRVEQYF. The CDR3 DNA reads TGCGCCAGCAGCTTTAACAGGGTTGAGCAGTACTTC.

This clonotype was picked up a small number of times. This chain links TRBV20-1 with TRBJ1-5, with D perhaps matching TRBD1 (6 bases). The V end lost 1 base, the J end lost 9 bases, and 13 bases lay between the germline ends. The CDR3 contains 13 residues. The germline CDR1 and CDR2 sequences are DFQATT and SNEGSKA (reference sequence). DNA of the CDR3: TGCAGTGCTAGAGTCGGAGGGGGTGGGCCCCAGCATTTT. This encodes CSARVGGGGPQHF.

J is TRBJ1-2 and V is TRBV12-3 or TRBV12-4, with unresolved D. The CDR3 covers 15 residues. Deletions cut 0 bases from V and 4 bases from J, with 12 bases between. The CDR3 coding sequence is TGTGCCAGCAGTTTAGCGAACACGATACCCTATGGCTACACCTTC. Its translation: CASSLANTIPYGYTF.

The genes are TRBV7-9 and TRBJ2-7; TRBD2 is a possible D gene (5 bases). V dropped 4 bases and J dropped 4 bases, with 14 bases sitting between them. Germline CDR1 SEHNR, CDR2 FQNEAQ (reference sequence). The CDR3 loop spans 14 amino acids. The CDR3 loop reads CASSSEGLLYEQYF. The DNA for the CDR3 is TGTGCCAGCAGCTCCGAGGGCCTTCTGTACGAGCAGTACTTC.

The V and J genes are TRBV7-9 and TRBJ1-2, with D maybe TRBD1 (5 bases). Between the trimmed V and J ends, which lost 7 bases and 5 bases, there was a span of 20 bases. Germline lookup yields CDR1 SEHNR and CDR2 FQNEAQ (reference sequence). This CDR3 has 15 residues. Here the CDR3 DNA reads TGTGCCAGCACCGGGGGTGGATCTACCTTTTATGGCTACACCTTC. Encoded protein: CASTGGGSTFYGYTF.

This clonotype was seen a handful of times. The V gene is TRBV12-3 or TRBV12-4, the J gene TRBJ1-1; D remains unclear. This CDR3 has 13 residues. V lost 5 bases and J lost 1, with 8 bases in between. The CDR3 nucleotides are TGTGCCAGCAGTCCTTCAGAGAACACTGAAGCTTTCTTT. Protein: CASSPSENTEAFF.

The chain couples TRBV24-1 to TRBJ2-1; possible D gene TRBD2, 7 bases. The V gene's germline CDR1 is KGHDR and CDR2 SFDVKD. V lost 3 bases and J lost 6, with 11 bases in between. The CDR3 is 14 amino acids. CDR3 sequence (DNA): TGTGCCACCAGTGATGCGGGGGCCCTCAATGAGCAGTTCTTC. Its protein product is CATSDAGALNEQFF.

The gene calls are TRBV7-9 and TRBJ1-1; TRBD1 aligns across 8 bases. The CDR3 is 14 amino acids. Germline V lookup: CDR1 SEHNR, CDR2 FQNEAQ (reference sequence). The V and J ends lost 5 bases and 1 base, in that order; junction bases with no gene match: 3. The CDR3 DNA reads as TGTGCCAGCAGCAGCGGGACAGGGAACACTGAAGCTTTCTTT. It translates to CASSSGTGNTEAFF.

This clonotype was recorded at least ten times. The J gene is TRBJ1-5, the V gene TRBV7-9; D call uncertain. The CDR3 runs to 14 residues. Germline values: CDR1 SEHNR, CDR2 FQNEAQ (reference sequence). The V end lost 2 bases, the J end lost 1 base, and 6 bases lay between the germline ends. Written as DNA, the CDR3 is TGTGCCAGCAGCTTAACCGTAAGCAATCAGCCCCAGCATTTT. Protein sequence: CASSLTVSNQPQHF.

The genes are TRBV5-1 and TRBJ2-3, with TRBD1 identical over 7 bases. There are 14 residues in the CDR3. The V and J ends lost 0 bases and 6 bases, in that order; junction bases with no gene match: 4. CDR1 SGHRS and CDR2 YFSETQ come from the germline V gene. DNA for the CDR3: TGCGCCAGCAGCTTGGGACAGGGAGACGATACGCAGTATTTT. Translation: CASSLGQGDDTQYF.

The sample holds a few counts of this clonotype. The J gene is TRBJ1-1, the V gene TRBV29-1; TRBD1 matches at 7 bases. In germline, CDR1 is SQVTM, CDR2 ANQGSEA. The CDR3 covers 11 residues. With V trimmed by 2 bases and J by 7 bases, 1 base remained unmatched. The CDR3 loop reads CSVERGLEAFF. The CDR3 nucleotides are TGCAGCGTTGAAAGGGGGCTTGAAGCTTTCTTT.

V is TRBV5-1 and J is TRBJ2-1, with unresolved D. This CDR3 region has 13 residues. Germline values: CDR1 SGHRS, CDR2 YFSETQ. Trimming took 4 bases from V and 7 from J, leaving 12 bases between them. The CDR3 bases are TGCGCCAGCAGCCCTGGCAGCCTAAATGAGCAGTTCTTC. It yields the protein CASSPGSLNEQFF.

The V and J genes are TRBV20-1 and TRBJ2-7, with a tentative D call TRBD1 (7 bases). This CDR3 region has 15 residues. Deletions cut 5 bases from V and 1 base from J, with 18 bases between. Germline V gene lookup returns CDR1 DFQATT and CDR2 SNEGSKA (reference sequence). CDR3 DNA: TGCAGTGCTGGACTAAGGGACAGCCGTTCCTACGAGCAGTACTTC. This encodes CSAGLRDSRSYEQYF.

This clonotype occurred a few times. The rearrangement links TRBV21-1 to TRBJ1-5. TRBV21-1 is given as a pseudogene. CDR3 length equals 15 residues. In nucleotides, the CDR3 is TGTGCCAGCAGCAAAGTGGGCAGAAGTAATCAGCCCCAGCATTTT. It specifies CASSKVGRSNQPQHF.

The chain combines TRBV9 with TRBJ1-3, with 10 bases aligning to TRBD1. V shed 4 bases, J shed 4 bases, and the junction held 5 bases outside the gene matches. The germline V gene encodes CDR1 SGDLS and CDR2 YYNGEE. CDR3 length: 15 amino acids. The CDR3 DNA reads TGTGCCAGCAGCCTCCGGACAGGGGGAGGAAACACCATATATTTT. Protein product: CASSLRTGGGNTIYF.

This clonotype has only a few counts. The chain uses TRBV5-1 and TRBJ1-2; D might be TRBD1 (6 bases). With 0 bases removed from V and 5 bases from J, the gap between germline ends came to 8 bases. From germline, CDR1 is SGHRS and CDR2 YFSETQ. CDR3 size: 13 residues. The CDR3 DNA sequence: TGCGCCAGCAGCTTGGACAGGGATTATGGCTACACCTTC. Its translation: CASSLDRDYGYTF.

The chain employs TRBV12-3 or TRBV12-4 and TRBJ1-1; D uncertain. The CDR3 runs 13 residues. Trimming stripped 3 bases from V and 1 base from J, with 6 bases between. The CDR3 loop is CASSFYQNTEAFF. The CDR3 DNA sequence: TGTGCCAGCAGTTTTTATCAGAACACTGAAGCTTTCTTT.

The CDR3 DNA is TGTGCCAGCAGCTTAATCAGATTTAGCGGGAGGGCCAATGAGCAGTTCTTC. Protein product: CASSLIRFSGRANEQFF. This chain joins TRBV7-3 and TRBJ2-1, with 11 bases matching TRBD2. The CDR3 is made up of 17 amino acids. V dropped 1 base and J dropped 6; count of bases not matched to a gene: 8. Germline lookup yields CDR1 SGHTA and CDR2 FQGTGA.

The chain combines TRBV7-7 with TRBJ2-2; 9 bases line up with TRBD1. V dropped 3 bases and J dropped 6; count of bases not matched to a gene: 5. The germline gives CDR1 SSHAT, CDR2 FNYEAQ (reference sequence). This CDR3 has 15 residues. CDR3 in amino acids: CASSLGTGYPGELFF. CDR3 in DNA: TGTGCCAGCAGCTTGGGGACAGGGTATCCCGGGGAGCTGTTTTTT.

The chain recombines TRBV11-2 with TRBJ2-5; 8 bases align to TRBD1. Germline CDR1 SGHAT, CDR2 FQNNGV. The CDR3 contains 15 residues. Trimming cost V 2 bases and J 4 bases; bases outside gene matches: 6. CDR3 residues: CASSLRQGAGETQYF. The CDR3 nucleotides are TGTGCCAGCAGCTTACGCCAGGGGGCAGGAGAGACCCAGTACTTC.

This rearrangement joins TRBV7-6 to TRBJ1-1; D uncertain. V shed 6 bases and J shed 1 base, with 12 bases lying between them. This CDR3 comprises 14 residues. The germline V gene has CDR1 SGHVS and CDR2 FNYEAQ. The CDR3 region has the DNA TGTGCCAGCAGGAGAGGTAGCGGGAACACTGAAGCTTTCTTT. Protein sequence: CASRRGSGNTEAFF.

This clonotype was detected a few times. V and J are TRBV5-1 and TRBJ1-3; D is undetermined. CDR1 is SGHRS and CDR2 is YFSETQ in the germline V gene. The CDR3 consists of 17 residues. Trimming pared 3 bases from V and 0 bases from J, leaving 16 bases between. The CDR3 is CASSSSLARSSGNTIYF. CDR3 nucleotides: TGCGCCAGCAGCTCTTCCTTAGCTCGTTCCTCTGGAAACACCATATATTTT.

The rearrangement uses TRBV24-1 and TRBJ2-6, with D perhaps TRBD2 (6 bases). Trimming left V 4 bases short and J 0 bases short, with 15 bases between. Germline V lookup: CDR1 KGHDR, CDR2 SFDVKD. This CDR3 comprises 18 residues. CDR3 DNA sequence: TGTGCCACCAGTGAGCCTAACTTCGGGGGCTCTGGGGCCAACGTCCTGACTTTC. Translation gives CATSEPNFGGSGANVLTF.